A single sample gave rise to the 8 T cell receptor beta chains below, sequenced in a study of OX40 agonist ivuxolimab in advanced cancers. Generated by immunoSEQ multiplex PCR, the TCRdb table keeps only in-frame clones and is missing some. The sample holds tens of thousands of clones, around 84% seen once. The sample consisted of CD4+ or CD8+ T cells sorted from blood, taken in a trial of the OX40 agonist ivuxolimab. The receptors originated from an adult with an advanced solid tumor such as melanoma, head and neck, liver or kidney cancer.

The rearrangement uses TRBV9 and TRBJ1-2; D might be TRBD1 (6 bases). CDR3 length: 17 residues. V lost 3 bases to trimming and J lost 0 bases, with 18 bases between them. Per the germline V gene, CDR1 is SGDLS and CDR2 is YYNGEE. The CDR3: CASSERTGGGANYGYTF. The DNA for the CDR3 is TGTGCCAGCAGCGAACGGACGGGAGGGGGAGCTAACTATGGCTACACCTTC.

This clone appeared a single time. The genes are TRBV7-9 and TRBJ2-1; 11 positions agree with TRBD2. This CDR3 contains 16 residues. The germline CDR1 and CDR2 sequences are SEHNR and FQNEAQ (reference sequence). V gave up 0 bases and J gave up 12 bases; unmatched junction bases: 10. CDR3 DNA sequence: TGTGCCAGCAGCTTAGCGGCTAGCGGGGGGAAGGTAGGGCAGTTCTTC. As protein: CASSLAASGGKVGQFF.

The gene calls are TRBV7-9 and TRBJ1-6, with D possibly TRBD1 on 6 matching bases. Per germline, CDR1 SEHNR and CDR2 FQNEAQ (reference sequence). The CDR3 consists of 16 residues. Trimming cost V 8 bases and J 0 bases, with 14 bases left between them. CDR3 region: CASGGALSSYNSPLHF. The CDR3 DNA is TGTGCCAGCGGGGGGGCCCTGAGCTCCTATAATTCACCCCTCCACTTT.

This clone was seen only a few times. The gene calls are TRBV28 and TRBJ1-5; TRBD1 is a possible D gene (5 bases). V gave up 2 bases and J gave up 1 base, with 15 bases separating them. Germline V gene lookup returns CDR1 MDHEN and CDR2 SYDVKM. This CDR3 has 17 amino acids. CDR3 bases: TGTGCCAGCAGTTTAATCCCCAGGGTACGAAGCAATCAGCCCCAGCATTTT. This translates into CASSLIPRVRSNQPQHF.

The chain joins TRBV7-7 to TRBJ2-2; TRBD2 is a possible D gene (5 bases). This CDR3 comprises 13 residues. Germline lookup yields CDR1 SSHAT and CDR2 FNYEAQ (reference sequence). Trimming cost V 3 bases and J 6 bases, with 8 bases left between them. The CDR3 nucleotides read TGTGCCAGCAGCTTTAACGGGGCCGGGGAGCTGTTTTTT. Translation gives CASSFNGAGELFF.

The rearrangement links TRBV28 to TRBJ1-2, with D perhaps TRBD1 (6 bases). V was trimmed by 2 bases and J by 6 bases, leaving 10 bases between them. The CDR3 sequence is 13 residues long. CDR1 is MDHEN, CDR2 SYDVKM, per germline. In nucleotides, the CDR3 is TGTGCCAGCAGTTTACAACAGGGACATGGCTACACCTTC. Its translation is CASSLQQGHGYTF.

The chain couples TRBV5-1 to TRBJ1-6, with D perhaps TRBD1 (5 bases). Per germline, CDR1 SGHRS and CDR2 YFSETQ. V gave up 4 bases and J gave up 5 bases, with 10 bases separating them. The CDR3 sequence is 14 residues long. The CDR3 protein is CASSVDMNNSPLHF. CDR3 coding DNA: TGCGCCAGCAGCGTGGACATGAATAATTCACCCCTCCACTTT.

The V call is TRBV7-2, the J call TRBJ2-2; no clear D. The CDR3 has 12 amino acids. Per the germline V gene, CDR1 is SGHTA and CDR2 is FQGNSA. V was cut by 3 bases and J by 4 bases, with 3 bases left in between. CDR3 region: CASSFLTGELFF. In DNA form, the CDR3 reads TGTGCCAGCAGCTTCCTCACCGGGGAGCTGTTTTTT.